The 28 T cell receptor beta chains listed next were all sequenced from one sample in a study of blood T cell repertoires in COVID-19. Measured with immunoSEQ multiplex PCR; TCRdb has only the in-frame clones, and not every one. Found here are approximately 90,000 clones, roughly 80% of them singletons; the top ten hold around a quarter. The sample consisted of peripheral blood. Receptors were obtained from a man at least 80 years old with active or convalescent COVID-19.

J is TRBJ2-7 and V is TRBV2; a possible D gene is TRBD2 (5 bases). The CDR3 is 15 amino acids. Germline CDR1 is SNHLY and CDR2 is FYNNEI. With 8 bases removed from V and 0 bases from J, the gap between germline ends came to 17 bases. CDR3 region: CASRRPRGSSYEQYF. CDR3 bases: TGTGCCAGCCGTAGACCCCGGGGAAGCTCCTACGAGCAGTACTTC.

This CDR3 reads CASSGLGDTQYF. CDR3 bases: TGTGCCAGCAGTGGACTCGGGGATACGCAGTATTTT. The chain is built from TRBV2 and TRBJ2-3; no reliable D call. V shed 4 bases and J shed 6 bases, with 8 bases lying between them. Germline loops: CDR1 SNHLY, CDR2 FYNNEI. The CDR3 has 12 residues.

The J gene is TRBJ1-2, the V gene TRBV2, with no clear D. The CDR3 loop spans 13 amino acids. CDR1 and CDR2 (germline): SNHLY, FYNNEI. Trimming cost V 2 bases and J 8 bases, with 12 bases left between them. The CDR3 here is CASSETGYEGYTF. CDR3 nucleotide sequence: TGTGCCAGCAGTGAAACGGGATATGAAGGCTACACCTTC.

The chain is built from TRBV5-6 and TRBJ1-5; 9 bases match TRBD1. CDR3 length equals 15 residues. Looked up from germline, CDR1 is SGHDT and CDR2 is YYEEEE. J gave up 4 bases and V 0 bases, and 2 bases lay outside the gene matches. The CDR3 DNA reads TGTGCCAGCAGCTTGGCCGGGACAGGGAATCAGCCCCAGCATTTT. Encoded protein: CASSLAGTGNQPQHF. The full variable domain, with the rest looked up from reference TRBV5-6 and TRBJ1-5, is DAGVTQSPTHLIKTRGQQVTLRCSPKSGHDTVSWYQQALGQGPQFIFQYYEEEERQRGNFPDRFSGHQFPNYSSELNVNALLLGDSALYLCASSLAGTGNQPQHFGDGTRLSIL.

V usage is TRBV24-1 and J usage is TRBJ2-3, with D uncertain. In germline, CDR1 is KGHDR, CDR2 SFDVKD. The CDR3 length is 13 residues. The V end was cut by 6 bases, the J end by 2 bases, with 8 bases between. The CDR3 DNA follows: TGTGCCACCAGTCGACACCCCACAGATACGCAGTATTTT. Amino acid sequence: CATSRHPTDTQYF.

The genes are TRBV5-6 and TRBJ1-1; TRBD1 might be the D (5 bases). Germline loops: CDR1 SGHDT, CDR2 YYEEEE. The CDR3 length is 16 residues. V gave up 4 bases and J gave up 6 bases, with 22 bases separating them. CDR3 coding DNA: TGTGCCAGCAGCCCATTACTTTTTGGGGCTCGGGCTGAAGCTTTCTTT. Amino acid sequence: CASSPLLFGARAEAFF. Complete variable domain (other parts from reference TRBV5-6 and TRBJ1-1): DAGVTQSPTHLIKTRGQQVTLRCSPKSGHDTVSWYQQALGQGPQFIFQYYEEEERQRGNFPDRFSGHQFPNYSSELNVNALLLGDSALYLCASSPLLFGARAEAFFGQGTRLTVV.

The CDR3 reads CASSEGHQDFYGYTF. In DNA form, the CDR3 reads TGTGCCAGCAGTGAAGGACATCAGGACTTCTATGGCTACACCTTC. The chain employs TRBV6-1 and TRBJ1-2; unclear D gene. Germline-derived CDR1 and CDR2 are MNHNS and SASEGT. V was trimmed by 1 base and J by 4 bases, leaving 13 bases between them. This CDR3 is built from 15 residues.

The chain links TRBV2 to TRBJ1-2; TRBD1 matches at 7 bases. The CDR3 runs to 16 residues. Germline assignment: CDR1 SNHLY and CDR2 FYNNEI. Trimming at V came to 9 bases and at J to 2 bases, leaving 15 bases not matched to a gene. Here the CDR3 DNA reads TGTGCCAGTGTTCCTACCACCACAGGGGACAACTATGGCTACACCTTC. Protein: CASVPTTTGDNYGYTF.

V and J are TRBV10-3 and TRBJ2-5; 7 bases agree with TRBD1. CDR1 and CDR2 (germline): ENHRY, SYGVKD. Losses at the gene ends were 7 bases for V and 1 base for J; bases not matched to a gene: 3. The CDR3 extends over 13 amino acids. The CDR3 region has the DNA TGTGCCATCAATAGGGACAGCCAAGAGACCCAGTACTTC. This encodes CAINRDSQETQYF.

This clone has more than one count but fewer than ten. The genes are TRBV15 and TRBJ2-7; tentative D call: TRBD2 (6 bases). Trimming pared 2 bases from V and 1 base from J, leaving 15 bases between. This CDR3 region has 16 residues. The germline gives CDR1 LNHNV, CDR2 YYDKDF (reference sequence). The CDR3 reads CATSRTSGTYSYEQYF. The CDR3 nucleotides are TGTGCCACCAGCAGAACCTCTGGGACTTATTCCTACGAGCAGTACTTC.

This chain connects TRBV4-3 to TRBJ2-1; no firm D call. Trimming shortened V by 0 bases and J by 3 bases, and 12 bases separated the two germline ends. CDR1 is LGHNA and CDR2 is YSLEER in the germline V gene. This CDR3 has 16 amino acids. CDR3 DNA sequence: TGCGCCAGCAGCCAAGACCGAACCAACTTCTACAATGAGCAGTTCTTC. As protein: CASSQDRTNFYNEQFF.

This sequence joins TRBV19 and TRBJ1-2; 10 nucleotides align to TRBD1. Germline-derived CDR1 and CDR2 are LNHDA and SQIVND (reference sequence). J lost 5 bases, V lost 2 bases, and 8 bases had no gene match. The CDR3 covers 16 residues. The CDR3, as DNA: TGTGCCAGTAGTATATCCCGGGACAGGGGAATATATGGCTACACCTTC. Protein sequence: CASSISRDRGIYGYTF.

The V call is TRBV7-9, the J call TRBJ1-3, with D perhaps matching TRBD1 (6 bases). The CDR3 runs 15 residues. Germline V gene sequence: CDR1 SEHNR, CDR2 FQNEAQ (reference sequence). Trimming removed 6 bases at V and 0 bases at J, with 12 bases between. In DNA form, the CDR3 reads TGTGCCAGCAGACCTCGGACAGACTCTGGAAACACCATATATTTT. Translation gives CASRPRTDSGNTIYF.

The chain uses TRBV5-8 and TRBJ1-1; 8 bases map to TRBD1. The trim removed 4 bases at V and 0 bases at J, leaving 2 bases unmatched. CDR3 size: 14 residues. The germline gives CDR1 SGHTS, CDR2 YDEGEE. CDR3 sequence reads: CASSRDRMNTEAFF. DNA for the CDR3: TGTGCCAGCAGCCGGGACAGGATGAACACTGAAGCTTTCTTT.

V and J are TRBV11-3 and TRBJ2-5, with D perhaps matching TRBD2 (6 bases). V lost 1 base, J lost 1 base, and 7 bases lay in between. CDR3 length: 14 residues. The V gene's germline CDR1 is SGHNT and CDR2 YENEEA. The DNA of the CDR3 is TGTGCCAGCAGCTTAGGTAGCGGCCAAGAGACCCAGTACTTC. This codes for CASSLGSGQETQYF.

The chain uses TRBV24-1 and TRBJ2-5; 13 bases are shared with TRBD2. The CDR3 loop spans 16 amino acids. Germline V gene sequence: CDR1 KGHDR, CDR2 SFDVKD. The V segment lost 4 bases and the J segment 4 bases; nucleotides outside the gene matches: 5. The DNA of the CDR3 is TGTGCCACCAGTGACCAAACTAGCGGGGGGGGAGAGACCCAGTACTTC. Amino acids: CATSDQTSGGGETQYF.

This clone has a handful of counts. The chain uses TRBV9 and TRBJ2-5, with TRBD1 identical over 10 bases. J was trimmed by 5 bases and V by 4 bases; bases with no gene match: 8. Germline V gene sequence: CDR1 SGDLS, CDR2 YYNGEE. CDR3 length: 15 amino acids. CDR3 sequence (DNA): TGTGCCAGCAGCCCGCAGACAGGGGGCACCGAGACCCAGTACTTC. Its protein is CASSPQTGGTETQYF.

The V and J genes are TRBV4-2 and TRBJ2-3; the D is unclear. The CDR3 runs 13 residues. Germline V gene lookup returns CDR1 LGHNA and CDR2 YNFKEQ. Trimming removed 0 bases from V and 7 bases from J, with 8 bases in between. The CDR3 here is CASSQERVNTQYF. The CDR3 DNA reads as TGTGCCAGCAGCCAAGAACGGGTAAATACGCAGTATTTT.

The chain combines TRBV5-4 with TRBJ1-3; possibly TRBD1 for D (6 bases). The CDR3 covers 16 residues. In germline, CDR1 is SGHNT, CDR2 YYREEE (reference sequence). V was clipped by 4 bases and J by 4 bases, with 18 bases between them. The CDR3 protein is CASSLGGVRRGNTIYF. The CDR3 coding sequence is TGTGCCAGCAGCCTGGGGGGCGTTCGCAGGGGAAACACCATATATTTT. Supplemented by reference TRBV5-4 and TRBJ1-3, the full variable domain reads ETGVTQSPTHLIKTRGQQVTLRCSSQSGHNTVSWYQQALGQGPQFIFQYYREEENGRGNFPPRFSGLQFPNYSSELNVNALELDDSALYLCASSLGGVRRGNTIYFGEGSWLTVV.

The rearrangement uses TRBV9 and TRBJ1-5; D ambiguous. Trimming took off 0 bases at V and 3 bases at J, with 16 bases between the two ends. The CDR3 contains 17 residues. CDR1 SGDLS and CDR2 YYNGEE come from the germline V gene. The CDR3 loop reads CASSVARPGRDNQPQHF. The CDR3 DNA reads TGTGCCAGCAGCGTAGCTAGGCCAGGCCGGGACAATCAGCCCCAGCATTTT. Looking up the rest from reference TRBV9 and TRBJ1-5 gives the full variable domain: DSGVTQTPKHLITATGQRVTLRCSPRSGDLSVYWYQQSLDQGLQFLIQYYNGEERAKGNILERFSAQQFPDLHSELNLSSLELGDSALYFCASSVARPGRDNQPQHFGDGTRLSIL.

The chain combines TRBV6-2 or TRBV6-3 with TRBJ2-1; 9 bases line up with TRBD2. This CDR3 contains 17 residues. The germline V gene encodes CDR1 MNHEY and CDR2 SVGEGT. Trimming removed 2 bases from V and 1 base from J; junction bases left unmatched: 6. The CDR3 here is CASSYSGGGASYNEQFF. In nucleotides, the CDR3 is TGTGCCAGCAGTTACAGTGGCGGGGGGGCGTCCTACAATGAGCAGTTCTTC.

This clone was counted only a few times. The same CDR3 also results from other DNA sequences found in this sample. The chain links TRBV29-1 to TRBJ1-2, with a tentative D call TRBD1 (5 bases). V lost 3 bases to trimming and J lost 3 bases, with 11 bases between them. The CDR3 is 13 residues long. Germline CDR1 and CDR2: SQVTM and ANQGSEA. CDR3 in amino acids: CSVEGGSDYGYTF. The DNA of the CDR3 is TGCAGCGTTGAGGGGGGGAGCGACTATGGCTACACCTTC.

This sequence joins TRBV6-2 or TRBV6-3 and TRBJ1-4; D gene unclear. Trimming removed 4 bases at V and 2 bases at J, with 14 bases between. In germline, CDR1 is MNHEY, CDR2 SVGEGT. The CDR3 consists of 16 residues. The CDR3 reads CASSFSRGKTNEKLFF. As DNA, the CDR3 is TGTGCCAGCAGTTTCTCGAGAGGTAAGACTAATGAAAAACTGTTTTTT.

This chain joins TRBV7-2 and TRBJ1-4; D possibly corresponds to TRBD1 (6 bases). V was pared by 5 bases and J by 4 bases, with 11 bases between. The germline CDR1 and CDR2 sequences are SGHTA and FQGNSA. The CDR3 extends over 14 amino acids. The CDR3 DNA reads as TGTGCCAGCAGCCCCGGGACAAATAATGAAAAACTGTTTTTT. As protein: CASSPGTNNEKLFF.

This clone was found once. The CDR3 region is CASSPRPPGTSGYEQFF. In nucleotides, the CDR3 is TGTGCCAGCTCACCACGGCCACCCGGGACTAGTGGCTATGAGCAGTTCTTC. The rearrangement links TRBV18 to TRBJ2-1, with 8 bases lining up with TRBD2. Trimming cost V 1 base and J 8 bases; bases outside gene matches: 13. Germline V gives CDR1 KGHSH, CDR2 LQKENI. This CDR3 contains 17 residues.

The rearrangement links TRBV18 to TRBJ2-7; TRBD2 matches 13 bases. The J segment lost 3 bases and the V segment lost 3 bases, leaving 8 bases of the junction unmatched. Germline V gives CDR1 KGHSH, CDR2 LQKENI. The length of the CDR3 is 17 residues. CDR3 in amino acids: CASSPPRTSGSHYEQYF. Here the CDR3 DNA reads TGTGCCAGCTCACCGCCCCGGACTAGCGGGAGCCACTACGAGCAGTACTTC.

This clone came up a few times. The J gene is TRBJ1-2, the V gene TRBV24-1; possible D gene TRBD1, 5 bases. This CDR3 has 14 amino acids. Germline assignment: CDR1 KGHDR and CDR2 SFDVKD. The V end lost 2 bases, the J end lost 8 bases, and 14 bases lay between the germline ends. CDR3 in DNA: TGTGCCACCAGTGATTCCAGGACCGGACAAGGCTACACCTTC. Residues: CATSDSRTGQGYTF.

J is TRBJ2-7 and V is TRBV18, with TRBD1 identical over 9 bases. Germline V CDR1 and CDR2: KGHSH, LQKENI. CDR3 length: 13 amino acids. V lost 8 bases to trimming and J lost 5 bases; unmatched junction nucleotides: 7. The CDR3 nucleotides are TGTGCCAGCAATCGGGACAGGGAGGACGAGCAGTACTTC. Protein sequence: CASNRDREDEQYF.